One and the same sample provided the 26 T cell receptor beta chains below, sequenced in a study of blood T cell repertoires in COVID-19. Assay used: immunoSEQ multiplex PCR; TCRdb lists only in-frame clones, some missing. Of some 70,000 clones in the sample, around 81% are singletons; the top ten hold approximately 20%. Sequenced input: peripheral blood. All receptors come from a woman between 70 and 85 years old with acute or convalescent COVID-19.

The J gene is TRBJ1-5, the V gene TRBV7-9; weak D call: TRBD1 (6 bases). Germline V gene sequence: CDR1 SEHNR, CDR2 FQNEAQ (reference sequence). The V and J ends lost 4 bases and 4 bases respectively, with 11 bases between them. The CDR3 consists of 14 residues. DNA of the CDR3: TGTGCCAGCAGCTCCACAGGGCCAAATCAGCCCCAGCATTTT. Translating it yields CASSSTGPNQPQHF.

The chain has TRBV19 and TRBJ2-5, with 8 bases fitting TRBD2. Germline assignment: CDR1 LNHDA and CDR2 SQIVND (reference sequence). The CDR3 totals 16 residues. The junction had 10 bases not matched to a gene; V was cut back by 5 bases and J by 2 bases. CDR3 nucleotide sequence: TGTGCCAGTAGTCCCGGGGGAGCGGGAGTTCAAGAGACCCAGTACTTC. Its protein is CASSPGGAGVQETQYF.

CDR3 amino acids: CASSMDRGQPQHF. In DNA form, the CDR3 reads TGTGCCAGTAGTATGGACAGGGGGCAGCCCCAGCATTTT. This rearrangement joins TRBV19 to TRBJ1-5; the match to TRBD1 covers 10 bases. V gave up 3 bases and J gave up 7 bases; unmatched junction bases: 0. CDR3 length: 13 residues. Germline CDR1 reads LNHDA; CDR2 reads SQIVND (reference sequence).

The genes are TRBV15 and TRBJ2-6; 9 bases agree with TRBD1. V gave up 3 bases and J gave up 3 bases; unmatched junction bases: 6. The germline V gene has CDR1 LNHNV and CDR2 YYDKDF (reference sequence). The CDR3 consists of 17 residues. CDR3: CATSRGTGPYGANVLTF. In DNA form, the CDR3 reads TGTGCCACCAGCAGGGGGACAGGGCCTTATGGGGCCAACGTCCTGACTTTC.

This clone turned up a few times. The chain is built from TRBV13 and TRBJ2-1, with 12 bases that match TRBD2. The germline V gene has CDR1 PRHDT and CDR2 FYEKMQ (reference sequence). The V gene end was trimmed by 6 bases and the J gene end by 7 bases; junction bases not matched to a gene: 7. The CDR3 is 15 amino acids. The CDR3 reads CASRATSGSSNEQFF. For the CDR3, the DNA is TGTGCCAGCAGGGCGACTAGCGGGAGCTCAAATGAGCAGTTCTTC.

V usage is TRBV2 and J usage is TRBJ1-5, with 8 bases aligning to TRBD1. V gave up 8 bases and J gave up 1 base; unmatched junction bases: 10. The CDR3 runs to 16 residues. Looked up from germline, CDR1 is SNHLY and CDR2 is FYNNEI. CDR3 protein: CASGMTGARSNQPQHF. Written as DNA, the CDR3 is TGTGCCAGCGGGATGACAGGGGCTCGAAGCAATCAGCCCCAGCATTTT. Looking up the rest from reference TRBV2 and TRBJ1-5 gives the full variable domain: EPEVTQTPSHQVTQMGQEVILRCVPISNHLYFYWYRQILGQKVEFLVSFYNNEISEKSEIFDDQFSVERPDGSNFTLKIRSTKLEDSAMYFCASGMTGARSNQPQHFGDGTRLSIL.

The chain's CDR3 is CASSQPGTPSGANVLTF. In nucleotides, the CDR3 is TGTGCCAGCAGCCAACCAGGGACACCCTCTGGGGCCAACGTCCTGACTTTC. The V call is TRBV3-1 (or the pseudogene TRBV3-2), the J call TRBJ2-6; a possible D gene is TRBD1 (6 bases). The V and J ends lost 2 bases and 0 bases respectively, with 11 bases between them. The germline V gene has CDR1 LGHDT and CDR2 YNNKEL (reference sequence). The CDR3 runs to 17 residues.

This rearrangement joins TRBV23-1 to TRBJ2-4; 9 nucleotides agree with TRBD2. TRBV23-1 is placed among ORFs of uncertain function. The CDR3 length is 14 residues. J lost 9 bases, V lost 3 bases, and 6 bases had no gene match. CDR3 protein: CASSQSGLAFIQYF. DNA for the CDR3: TGCGCCAGCAGTCAGTCGGGACTAGCTTTCATTCAGTACTTC.

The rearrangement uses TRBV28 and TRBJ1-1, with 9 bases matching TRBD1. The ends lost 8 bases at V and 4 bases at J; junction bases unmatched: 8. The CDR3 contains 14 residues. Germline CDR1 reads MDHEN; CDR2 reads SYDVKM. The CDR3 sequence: CASLRTGEGTEAFF. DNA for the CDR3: TGTGCCAGCCTTCGGACAGGGGAAGGCACTGAAGCTTTCTTT.

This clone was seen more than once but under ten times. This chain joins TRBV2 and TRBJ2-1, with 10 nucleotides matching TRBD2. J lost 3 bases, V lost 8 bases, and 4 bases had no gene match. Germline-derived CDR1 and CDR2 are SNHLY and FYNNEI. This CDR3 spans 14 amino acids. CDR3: CASQGLAIYNEQFF. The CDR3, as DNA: TGTGCCAGCCAGGGACTAGCGATCTACAATGAGCAGTTCTTC.

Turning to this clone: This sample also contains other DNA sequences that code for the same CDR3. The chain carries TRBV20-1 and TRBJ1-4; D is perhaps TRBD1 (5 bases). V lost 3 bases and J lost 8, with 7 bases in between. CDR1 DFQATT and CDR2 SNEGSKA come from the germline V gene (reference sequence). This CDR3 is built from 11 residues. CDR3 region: CSASYREKLFF. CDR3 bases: TGCAGTGCTAGTTACAGGGAAAAACTGTTTTTT.

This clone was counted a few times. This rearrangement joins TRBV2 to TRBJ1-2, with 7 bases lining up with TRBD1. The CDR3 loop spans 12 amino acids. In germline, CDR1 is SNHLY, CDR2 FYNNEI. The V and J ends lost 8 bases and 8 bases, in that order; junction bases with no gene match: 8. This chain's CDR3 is CASRTGQRGYTF. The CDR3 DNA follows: TGTGCCAGCCGTACGGGACAGAGGGGCTACACCTTC.

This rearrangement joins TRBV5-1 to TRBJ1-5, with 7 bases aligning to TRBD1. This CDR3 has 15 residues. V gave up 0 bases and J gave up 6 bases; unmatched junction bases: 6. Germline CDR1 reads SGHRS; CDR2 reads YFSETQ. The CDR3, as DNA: TGCGCCAGCAGCTTGGTGGCAGGGGGTGGTCAGCCCCAGCATTTT. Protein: CASSLVAGGGQPQHF. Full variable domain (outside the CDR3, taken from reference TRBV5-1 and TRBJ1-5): KAGVTQTPRYLIKTRGQQVTLSCSPISGHRSVSWYQQTPGQGLQFLFEYFSETQRNKGNFPGRFSGRQFSNSRSEMNVSTLELGDSALYLCASSLVAGGGQPQHFGDGTRLSIL.

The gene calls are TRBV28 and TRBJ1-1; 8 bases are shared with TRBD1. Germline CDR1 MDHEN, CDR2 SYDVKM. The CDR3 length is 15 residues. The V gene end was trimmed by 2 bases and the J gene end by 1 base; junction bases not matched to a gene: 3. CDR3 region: CASSLGGTGNTEAFF. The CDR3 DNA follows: TGTGCCAGCAGTTTAGGCGGGACAGGGAACACTGAAGCTTTCTTT.

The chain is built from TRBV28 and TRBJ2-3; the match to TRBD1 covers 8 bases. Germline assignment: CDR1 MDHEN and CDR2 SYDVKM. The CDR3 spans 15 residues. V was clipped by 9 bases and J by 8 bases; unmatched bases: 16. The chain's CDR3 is CASQDRDRPAVTQYF. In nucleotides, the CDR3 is TGTGCCAGTCAAGACCGGGACAGGCCTGCAGTTACGCAGTATTTT.

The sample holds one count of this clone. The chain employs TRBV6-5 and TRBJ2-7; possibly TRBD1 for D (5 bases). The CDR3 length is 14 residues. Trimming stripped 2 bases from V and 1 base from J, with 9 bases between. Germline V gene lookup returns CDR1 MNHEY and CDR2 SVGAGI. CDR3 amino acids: CASSYRDRSYEQYF. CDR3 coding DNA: TGTGCCAGCAGTTACCGCGACAGATCCTACGAGCAGTACTTC.

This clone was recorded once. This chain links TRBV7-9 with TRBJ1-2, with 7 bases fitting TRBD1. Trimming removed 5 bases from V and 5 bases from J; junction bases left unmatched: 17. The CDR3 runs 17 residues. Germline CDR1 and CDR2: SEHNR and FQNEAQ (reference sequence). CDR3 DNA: TGTGCCAGCAGCCCCCGAGCAGGGGGAACGGATAGGTATGGCTACACCTTC. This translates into CASSPRAGGTDRYGYTF.

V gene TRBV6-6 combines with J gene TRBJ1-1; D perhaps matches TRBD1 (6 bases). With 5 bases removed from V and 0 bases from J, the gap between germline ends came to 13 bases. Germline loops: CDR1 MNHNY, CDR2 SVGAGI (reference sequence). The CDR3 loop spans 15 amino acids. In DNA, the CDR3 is TGTGCCAGCAGTGGGCTGGACAGATTGAACACTGAAGCTTTCTTT. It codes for CASSGLDRLNTEAFF.

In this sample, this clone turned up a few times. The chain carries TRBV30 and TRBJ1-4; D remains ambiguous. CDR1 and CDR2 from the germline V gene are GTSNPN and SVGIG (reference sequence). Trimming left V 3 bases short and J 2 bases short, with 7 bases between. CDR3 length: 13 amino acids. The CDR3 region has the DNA TGTGCCTGGAGGGTACAGACTAATGAAAAACTGTTTTTT. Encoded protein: CAWRVQTNEKLFF.

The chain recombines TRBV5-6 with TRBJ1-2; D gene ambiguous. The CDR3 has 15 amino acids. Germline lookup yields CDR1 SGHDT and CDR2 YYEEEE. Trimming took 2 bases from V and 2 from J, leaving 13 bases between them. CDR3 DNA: TGTGCCAGCAGCTTCATGGTGCGGGTGAACTATGGCTACACCTTC. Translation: CASSFMVRVNYGYTF.

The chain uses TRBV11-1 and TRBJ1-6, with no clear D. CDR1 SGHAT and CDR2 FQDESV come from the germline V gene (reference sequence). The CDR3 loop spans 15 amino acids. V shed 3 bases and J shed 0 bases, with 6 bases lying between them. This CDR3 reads CASSFRGSYNSPLHF. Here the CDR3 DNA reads TGTGCCAGCAGCTTCCGGGGCTCCTATAATTCACCCCTCCACTTT.

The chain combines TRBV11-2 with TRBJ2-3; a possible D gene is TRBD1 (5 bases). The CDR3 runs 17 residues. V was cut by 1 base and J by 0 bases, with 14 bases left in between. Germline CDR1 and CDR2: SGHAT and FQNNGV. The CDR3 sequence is CASSLGRDSSSTDTQYF. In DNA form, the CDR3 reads TGTGCCAGCAGCTTAGGTAGAGACAGCTCTAGCACAGATACGCAGTATTTT.

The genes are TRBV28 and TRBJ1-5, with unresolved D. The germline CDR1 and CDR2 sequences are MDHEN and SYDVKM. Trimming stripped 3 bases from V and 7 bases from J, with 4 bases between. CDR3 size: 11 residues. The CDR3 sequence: CASSFRQPQHF. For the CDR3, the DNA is TGTGCCAGCAGTTTCAGGCAGCCCCAGCATTTT.

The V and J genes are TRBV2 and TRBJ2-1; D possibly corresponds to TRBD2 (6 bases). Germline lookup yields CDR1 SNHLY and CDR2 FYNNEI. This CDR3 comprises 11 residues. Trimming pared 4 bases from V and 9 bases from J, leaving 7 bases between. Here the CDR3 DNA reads TGTGCCAGCAGTGTGGGGGGTGAGCAGTTCTTC. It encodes CASSVGGEQFF.

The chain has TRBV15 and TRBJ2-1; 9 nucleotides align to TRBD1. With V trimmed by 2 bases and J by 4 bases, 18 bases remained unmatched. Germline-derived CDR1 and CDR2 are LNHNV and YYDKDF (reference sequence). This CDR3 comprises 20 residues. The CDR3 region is CATSRPHRGPTRPGYNEQFF. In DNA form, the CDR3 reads TGTGCCACCAGCAGACCACACAGGGGGCCGACCCGCCCTGGATACAATGAGCAGTTCTTC.

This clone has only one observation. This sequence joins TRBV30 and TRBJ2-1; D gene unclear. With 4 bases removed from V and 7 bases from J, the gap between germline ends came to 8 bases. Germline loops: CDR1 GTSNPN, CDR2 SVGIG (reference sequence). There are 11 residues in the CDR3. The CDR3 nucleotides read TGTGCCTGGAATTGGCGGAATGAGCAGTTCTTC. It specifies CAWNWRNEQFF.